The 11 T cell receptor beta chains given below trace back to one sample, sequenced in a study of blood T cells in healthy people across ages. A second roughly 6 to 12 cycle PCR used barcoded and J-beta primers. MiXCR, applied by TCRdb to the 5' RACE reads, yields one record per CDR3 protein. The sample has 1.5 million to 2 million distinct CDR3 sequences, roughly 27% seen once. Sample: blood. These receptors were collected from a woman aged 25 to 39 in good health.

About this clonotype itself: At one boundary the junction diverges from the germline segment, which might be a read error. V and J are TRBV7-2 and TRBJ2-3; no definite D call. The CDR3 runs 15 residues. Germline V CDR1 and CDR2: SGHTA, FQGNSA. The CDR3 region has the DNA TGTGCCAGCAGCTTAGTTGTACTTAGCACAGATGCGCAGTATTTT. Translating gives CASSLVVLSTDAQYF.

The sample holds a few counts of this clonotype. The V and J genes are TRBV20-1 and TRBJ2-5, with 10 nucleotides matching TRBD1. CDR1 DFQATT and CDR2 SNEGSKA come from the germline V gene (reference sequence). V was clipped by 5 bases and J by 5 bases; unmatched bases: 5. The CDR3 runs to 13 residues. The CDR3 DNA reads as TGCAGTGCTGACAGGGGGCTTCCGGAGACCCAGTACTTC. This codes for CSADRGLPETQYF.

The CDR3 DNA sequence: TGTGCCAGCAGCTTAGCGCAGGGACGGAGAGAGCAGTTCTTC. Translation gives CASSLAQGRREQFF. V and J are TRBV7-2 and TRBJ2-1, with D perhaps matching TRBD1 or TRBD2 (5 bases each). With 0 bases removed from V and 10 bases from J, the gap between germline ends came to 13 bases. Germline V gene lookup returns CDR1 SGHTA and CDR2 FQGNSA. The CDR3 length is 14 residues.

The chain carries TRBV6-5 and TRBJ2-4; the match to TRBD2 covers 10 bases. Germline V gene lookup returns CDR1 MNHEY and CDR2 SVGAGI. The CDR3 extends over 14 amino acids. CDR3 DNA: TGTGTCATTAGCGGGGGGCTAGCCAAAAACATTCAGTACTTC. Translation gives CVISGGLAKNIQYF.

The rearrangement links TRBV20-1 to TRBJ1-4; D unclear. V lost 0 bases to trimming and J lost 7 bases, with 12 bases between them. This CDR3 has 14 residues. Germline loops: CDR1 DFQATT, CDR2 SNEGSKA (reference sequence). CDR3 nucleotides: TGCAGTGCTAGAGATCCGGGGAAAAGTGAAAAACTGTTTTTT. This gives the protein CSARDPGKSEKLFF.

This chain connects TRBV20-1 to TRBJ1-1; D might be TRBD1 (5 bases). V lost 5 bases to trimming and J lost 1 base, with 17 bases between them. The germline V gene encodes CDR1 DFQATT and CDR2 SNEGSKA (reference sequence). The CDR3 totals 15 residues. CDR3 coding DNA: TGCAGTGCTCCCGGAGAGGTGGGGGGGAACACTGAAGCTTTCTTT. Translated: CSAPGEVGGNTEAFF.

This clonotype showed up just once. The chain has TRBV20-1 and TRBJ2-1; D is perhaps TRBD2 (5 bases). Trimming shortened V by 1 base and J by 3 bases, and 10 bases separated the two germline ends. Germline loops: CDR1 DFQATT, CDR2 SNEGSKA (reference sequence). The CDR3 is 14 amino acids. CDR3 bases: TGCAGTGCTAGAGCAGCGGCGGACTACAATGAGCAGTTCTTC. This translates into CSARAAADYNEQFF.

This clonotype was seen a handful of times. The gene calls are TRBV15 and TRBJ2-7; D gene uncertain. The CDR3 extends over 16 amino acids. Germline V gene sequence: CDR1 LNHNV, CDR2 YYDKDF (reference sequence). V dropped 0 bases and J dropped 0 bases, with 12 bases sitting between them. CDR3 nucleotide sequence: TGTGCCACCAGCAGAGATCTTAGCTCCAGCTCCTACGAGCAGTACTTC. Translation: CATSRDLSSSSYEQYF. Looking up the rest from reference TRBV15 and TRBJ2-7 gives the full variable domain: DAMVIQNPRYQVTQFGKPVTLSCSQTLNHNVMYWYQQKSSQAPKLLFHYYDKDFNNEADTPDNFQSRRPNTSFCFLDIRSPGLGDTAMYLCATSRDLSSSSYEQYFGPGTRLTVT.

Concerning this clonotype: At one boundary the junction diverges from the germline segment, which might be a read error. V and J are TRBV5-6 and TRBJ2-7; D not resolved. The CDR3 sequence is 13 residues long. CDR1 is SGHDT, CDR2 YYEEEE, per germline. The CDR3 loop is CASRSTSSHEQYF. DNA of the CDR3: TGTGCCAGCAGGAGCACGTCCTCCCACGAGCAGTACTTC.

Only a few counts were recorded for this clonotype. J is TRBJ2-3 and V is TRBV7-2, with 8 bases lining up with TRBD2. Germline V gives CDR1 SGHTA, CDR2 FQGNSA. Trimming cost V 2 bases and J 4 bases; bases outside gene matches: 8. There are 16 residues in the CDR3. The CDR3 DNA sequence: TGTGCCAGCAGCTTAAGTCCAGCGGGAGTGCCAGATACGCAGTATTTT. This gives the protein CASSLSPAGVPDTQYF.

The rearrangement uses TRBV25-1 and TRBJ2-5; TRBD1 matches 8 bases. The CDR3 is made up of 16 amino acids. Germline V CDR1 and CDR2: MGHDK, SYGVNS. J lost 1 base, V lost 1 base, and 5 bases had no gene match. The CDR3 DNA is TGTGCCAGCAGTGAATCCTCCGGACAGGGCCAAGAGACCCAGTACTTC. Translation: CASSESSGQGQETQYF.